This TCR beta chain was sequenced for a study of T cells in Graves' hyperthyroidism and ophthalmopathy (dated 2019 in TCRdb). For the study in its entirety: To identify TCR V-J signatures that set the groups apart, the researchers used a discovery cohort of about a hundred patients, made up of fewer than 50 with Graves' ophthalmopathy and 57 with stable Graves' hyperthyroidism. An independent validation cohort of under 20 hyperthyroidism patients and about 15 patients who later progressed to ophthalmopathy tested prospective prediction of ophthalmopathy. For training and testing, the approximately 92 patients in the discovery cohort were randomly divided in a 7:3 ratio. After blood sampling, hyperthyroidism patients were treated with methimazole at a starting dose of 30 mg daily, and ophthalmopathy patients were treated with high-dose intravenous methylprednisolone. TCR Vbeta CDR3 sequencing of roughly 140 peripheral blood samples (43 ophthalmopathy, about 75 hyperthyroidism and approximately 17 progressor patients) is reported in the paper. In addition, the study compared T-cell repertoires in thyroid tissue and in blood from 6 or 7 Graves' hyperthyroidism patients.

Stable Graves' hyperthyroidism was defined as no progression to ophthalmopathy during 18 months of follow-up. Hyperthyroidism patients were aged 18 to 65 years and newly diagnosed, with disease duration of less than 2 months. Patients with uncontrolled infections, other autoimmune diseases, pregnancy or lactation were excluded. Diagnoses were based on clinical symptoms, serum thyroxine and TRAb, thyroid ultrasound and orbital computed tomography. Total RNA was extracted with Trizol reagent, and quality was checked on an Agilent 2100 Bioanalyzer. At the junction V is shortened by 1 base and J by 7 bases; bases outside the gene matches: 6. From the cysteine up to the phenylalanine, the CDR3 has a length of 15 residues. The CDR3 DNA has 45 bases and is translated from base 1. CDR1 SEHNR and CDR2 FQNEAQ were looked up in the germline V gene (reference sequence). The TCR beta CDR3 regions were amplified from RNA transcripts. The first round of RT-PCR for the TCR CDR3 was performed with the HTBI primer set and the Qiagen OneStep RT-PCR kit. Libraries were constructed in a second round of multiplex PCR, after which size selection and purification were carried out. Paired-end sequencing of the libraries was performed with 100 bp reads on an Illumina HiSeq2000. The study's own analysis went as follows. SOAPnuke was used to process the raw data, with reads discarded if the reads contained adapters or uncalled bases, had a mean Phred below 15, or lacked an exact constant-primer or identifier match. High-quality paired reads were merged with COPE v1.2.5, and unique nucleotide sequences were defined as clonotypes. MiTCR v1.1 was used to align the clonotypes against IMGT TRBV, TRBD and TRBJ reference segments. The analysis included only V-J combinations with a frequency above 0.0001, which together covered about 99% of the repertoires. A TCS score was defined as the ratio of F50 (clonal expansion) to E x V (chaos), with BLOSUM62-based TCRdist applied between CDR3 peptides within each V-J. Welch's t-statistics and random forest reduced roughly 500 V-J features to some 14, which were used in a naive Bayes classifier (R e1071). TCRdb itself trimmed the public reads at Q25 with fastp, ran MiXCR and retained productive beta chains. All rows with the same CDR3 protein become a single entry with the most common DNA and genes. Here the V and J calls rest on TCRdb's processing, not on the authors' analysis. The sample includes hundreds of thousands of distinct CDR3 sequences, with roughly 46% observed a single time. Approximately 8.2% of the sample is taken by the ten largest.

This clonotype was seen a few times. There is no known antigen for this receptor. Base qualities are not at hand, and no much larger clone is one base apart. Points the paper makes about the study in general: No statistical method was used to fix the sample size in advance, and group allocation was not hidden from the investigators. In validation, progression to ophthalmopathy was predicted by the model with more than 65% sensitivity and just over 72% specificity, a median of about 6 months before onset. A 13 V-J signature model separated ophthalmopathy from stable hyperthyroidism, with 87.88% sensitivity and around 84% specificity in cross-validation and 80%/75% in testing. Most expanded thyroid clonotypes (frequency above 0.001) were also found in blood, which suggests that blood repertoires may mirror thyroid immune responses.

The V gene is TRBV7-9 and the J gene is TRBJ1-4; TRBD1 matches 7 bases in the middle. The source of this sequence is a woman between 18 and 30 years old with Graves' hyperthyroidism. Donor details come from another sample of the same person, matched by shared clones. The sequencing sample was made of peripheral blood or thyroid tissue (not recorded which). The CDR3: CASSLGPGGSEKLFF. The DNA is as follows: TGTGCCAGCAGCTTAGGGCCAGGGGGAAGTGAAAAACTGTTTTTT. Where the CDR3 stops, the reference TRBV7-9 and TRBJ1-4 genes take over; the full variable domain is DTGVSQNPRHKITKRGQNVTFRCDPISEHNRLYWYRQTLGQGPEFLTYFQNEAQLEKSRLLSDRFSAERPKGSFSTLEIQRTEQGDSAMYLCASSLGPGGSEKLFFGSGTQLSVL.